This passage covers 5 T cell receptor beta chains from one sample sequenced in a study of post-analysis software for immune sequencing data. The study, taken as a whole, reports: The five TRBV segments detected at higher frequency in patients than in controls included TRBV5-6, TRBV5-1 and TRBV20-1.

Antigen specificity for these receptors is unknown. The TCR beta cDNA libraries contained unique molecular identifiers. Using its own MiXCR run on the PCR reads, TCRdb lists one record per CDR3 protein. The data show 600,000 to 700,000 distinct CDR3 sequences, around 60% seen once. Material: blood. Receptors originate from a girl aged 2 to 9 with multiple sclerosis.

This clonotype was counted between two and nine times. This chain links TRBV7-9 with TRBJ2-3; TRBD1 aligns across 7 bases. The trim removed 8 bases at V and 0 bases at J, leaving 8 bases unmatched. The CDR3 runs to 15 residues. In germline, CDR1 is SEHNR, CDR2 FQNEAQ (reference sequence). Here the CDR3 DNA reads TGTGCCAGCGATCAGGGGGAGACTAGCACAGATACGCAGTATTTT. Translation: CASDQGETSTDTQYF.

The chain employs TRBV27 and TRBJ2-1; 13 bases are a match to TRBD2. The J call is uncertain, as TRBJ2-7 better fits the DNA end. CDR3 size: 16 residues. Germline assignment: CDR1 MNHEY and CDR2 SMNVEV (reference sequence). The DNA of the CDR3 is TGTGCCAGCAGTTCCATGACTAGCGGGAGGTTTGACGAGCAGTACTTC. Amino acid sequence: CASSSMTSGRFDEQYF.

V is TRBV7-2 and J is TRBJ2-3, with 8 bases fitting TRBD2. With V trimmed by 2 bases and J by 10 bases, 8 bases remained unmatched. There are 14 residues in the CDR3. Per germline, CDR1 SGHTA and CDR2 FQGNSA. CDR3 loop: CASSLTSGGPAQYF. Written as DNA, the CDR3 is TGTGCCAGCAGCTTAACATCGGGGGGGCCGGCGCAGTATTTT.

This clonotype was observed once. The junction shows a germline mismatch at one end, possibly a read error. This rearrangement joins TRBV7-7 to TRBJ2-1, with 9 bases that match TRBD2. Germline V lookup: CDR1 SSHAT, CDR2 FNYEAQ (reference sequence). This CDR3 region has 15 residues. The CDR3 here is CASSLGGLASDEQFF. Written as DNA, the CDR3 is TGTGCTAGCAGCTTAGGCGGACTAGCGAGCGATGAGCAGTTCTTC.

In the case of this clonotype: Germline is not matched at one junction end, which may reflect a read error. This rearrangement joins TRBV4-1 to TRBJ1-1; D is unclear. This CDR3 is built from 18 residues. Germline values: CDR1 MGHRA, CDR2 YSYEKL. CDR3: CASGQDPPRVLTDTEAFF. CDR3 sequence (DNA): TGCGCCAGCGGCCAAGATCCCCCCCGGGTACTTACGGACACTGAAGCTTTCTTT.